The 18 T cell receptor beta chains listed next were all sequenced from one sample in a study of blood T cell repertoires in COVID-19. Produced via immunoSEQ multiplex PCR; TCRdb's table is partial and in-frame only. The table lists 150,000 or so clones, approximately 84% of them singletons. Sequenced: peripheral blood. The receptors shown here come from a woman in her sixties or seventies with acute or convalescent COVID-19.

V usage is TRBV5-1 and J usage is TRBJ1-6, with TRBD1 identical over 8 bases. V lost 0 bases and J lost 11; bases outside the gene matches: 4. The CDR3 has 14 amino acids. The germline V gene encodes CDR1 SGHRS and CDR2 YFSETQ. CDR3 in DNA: TGCGCCAGCAGCTTGGGCGACAGGGGTACACCCCTCCACTTT. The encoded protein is CASSLGDRGTPLHF.

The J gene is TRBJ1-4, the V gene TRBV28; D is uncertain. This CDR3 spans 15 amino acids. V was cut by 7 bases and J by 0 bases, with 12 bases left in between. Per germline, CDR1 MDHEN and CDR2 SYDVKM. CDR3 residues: CASTKLTATNEKLFF. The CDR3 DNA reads TGTGCCAGCACCAAATTAACTGCAACTAATGAAAAACTGTTTTTT.

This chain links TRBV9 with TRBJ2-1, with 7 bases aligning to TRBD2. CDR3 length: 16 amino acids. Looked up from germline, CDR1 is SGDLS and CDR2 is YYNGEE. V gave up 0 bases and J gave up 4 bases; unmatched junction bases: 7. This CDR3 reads CASSVASSGLYNEQFF. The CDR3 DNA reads TGTGCCAGCAGCGTAGCTTCTAGCGGCTTATACAATGAGCAGTTCTTC. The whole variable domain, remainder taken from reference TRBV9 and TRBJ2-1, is DSGVTQTPKHLITATGQRVTLRCSPRSGDLSVYWYQQSLDQGLQFLIQYYNGEERAKGNILERFSAQQFPDLHSELNLSSLELGDSALYFCASSVASSGLYNEQFFGPGTRLTVL.

The CDR3 nucleotides read TGTGCCTGTCTCGGGACTGCAACTAATGAAAAACTGTTTTTT. Translated, it gives CACLGTATNEKLFF. The chain couples TRBV30 to TRBJ1-4, with TRBD1 as a possible D gene (5 bases). Germline V CDR1 and CDR2: GTSNPN, SVGIG (reference sequence). V was shortened by 6 bases and J by 0 bases, with 11 bases between the two germline ends. The CDR3 is 14 residues long.

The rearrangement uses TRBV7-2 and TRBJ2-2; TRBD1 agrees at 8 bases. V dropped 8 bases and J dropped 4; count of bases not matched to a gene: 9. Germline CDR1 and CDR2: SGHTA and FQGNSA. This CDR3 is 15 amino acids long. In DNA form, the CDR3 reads TGTGCCAGCGAACGGACAGGGTGGGTCACCGGGGAGCTGTTTTTT. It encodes CASERTGWVTGELFF.

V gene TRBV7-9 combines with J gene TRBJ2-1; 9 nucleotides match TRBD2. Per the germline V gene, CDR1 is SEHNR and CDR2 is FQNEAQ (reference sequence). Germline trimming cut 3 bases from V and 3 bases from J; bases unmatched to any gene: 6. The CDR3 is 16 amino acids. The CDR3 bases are TGTGCCAGCAGCTTGAATAGCGGGAGCGTCTACAATGAGCAGTTCTTC. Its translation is CASSLNSGSVYNEQFF. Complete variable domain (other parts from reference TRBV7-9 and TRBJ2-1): DTGVSQNPRHKITKRGQNVTFRCDPISEHNRLYWYRQTLGQGPEFLTYFQNEAQLEKSRLLSDRFSAERPKGSFSTLEIQRTEQGDSAMYLCASSLNSGSVYNEQFFGPGTRLTVL.

CDR3 nucleotide sequence: TGTGCCAGCAGCCAACGGCAACGAGGCGACTATGGCTACACCTTC. It yields the protein CASSQRQRGDYGYTF. The rearrangement uses TRBV11-3 and TRBJ1-2; no definite D call. The V and J ends lost 5 bases and 3 bases respectively, with 16 bases between them. This CDR3 spans 15 amino acids. Germline V gene sequence: CDR1 SGHNT, CDR2 YENEEA.

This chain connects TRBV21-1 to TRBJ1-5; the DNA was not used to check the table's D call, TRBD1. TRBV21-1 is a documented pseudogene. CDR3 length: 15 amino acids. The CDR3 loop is CASSNRGQPYQPQHF. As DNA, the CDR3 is TGTGCCAGCAGCAATCGCGGACAGCCTTATCAGCCCCAGCATTTT.

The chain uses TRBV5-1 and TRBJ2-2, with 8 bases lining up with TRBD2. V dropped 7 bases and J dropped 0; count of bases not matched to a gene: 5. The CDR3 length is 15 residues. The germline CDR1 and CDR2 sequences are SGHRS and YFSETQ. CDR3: CASAGLVANTGELFF. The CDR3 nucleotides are TGCGCCAGCGCGGGACTAGTGGCGAACACCGGGGAGCTGTTTTTT.

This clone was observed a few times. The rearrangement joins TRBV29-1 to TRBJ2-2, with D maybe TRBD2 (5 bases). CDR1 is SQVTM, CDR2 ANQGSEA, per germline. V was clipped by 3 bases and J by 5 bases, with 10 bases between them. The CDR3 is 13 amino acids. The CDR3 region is CSVDRSGTGELFF. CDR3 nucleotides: TGCAGCGTTGACCGTTCGGGAACCGGGGAGCTGTTTTTT.

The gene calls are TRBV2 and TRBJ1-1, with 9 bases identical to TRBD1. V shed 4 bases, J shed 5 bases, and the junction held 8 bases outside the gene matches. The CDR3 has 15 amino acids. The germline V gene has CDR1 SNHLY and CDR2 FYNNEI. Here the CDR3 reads CASSAPDRGVTEAFF. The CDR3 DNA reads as TGTGCCAGCAGTGCCCCGGACAGGGGAGTGACTGAAGCTTTCTTT.

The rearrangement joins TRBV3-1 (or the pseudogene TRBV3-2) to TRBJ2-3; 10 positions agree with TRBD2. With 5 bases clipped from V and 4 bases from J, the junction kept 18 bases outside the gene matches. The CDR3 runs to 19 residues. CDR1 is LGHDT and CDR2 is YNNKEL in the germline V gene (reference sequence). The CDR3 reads CASSKRLAGAEWYADTQYF. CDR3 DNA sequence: TGTGCCAGCAGCAAAAGGCTAGCGGGAGCGGAATGGTATGCAGATACGCAGTATTTT.

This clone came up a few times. In nucleotides, the CDR3 is TGTGCCATCAGTGAGGGGCAGTACGGCTACGAGCAGTACTTC. Its protein is CAISEGQYGYEQYF. The chain carries TRBV10-3 and TRBJ2-7; no clear D. There are 14 residues in the CDR3. V lost 2 bases to trimming and J lost 3 bases, with 11 bases between them. Germline V gene lookup returns CDR1 ENHRY and CDR2 SYGVKD.

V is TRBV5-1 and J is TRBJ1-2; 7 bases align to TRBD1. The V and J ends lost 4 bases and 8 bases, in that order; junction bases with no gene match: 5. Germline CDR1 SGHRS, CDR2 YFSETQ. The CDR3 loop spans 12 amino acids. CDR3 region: CASSPTGLGYTF. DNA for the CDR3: TGCGCCAGCAGCCCGACAGGGTTAGGCTACACCTTC.

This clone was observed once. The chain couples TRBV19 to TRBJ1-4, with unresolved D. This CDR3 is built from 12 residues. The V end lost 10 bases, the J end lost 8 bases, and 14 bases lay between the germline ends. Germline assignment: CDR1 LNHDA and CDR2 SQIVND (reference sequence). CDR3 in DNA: TGTGCCACCCGAGAGCCCGGGGAAAAACTGTTTTTT. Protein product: CATREPGEKLFF. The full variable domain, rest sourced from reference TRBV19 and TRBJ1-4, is DGGITQSPKYLFRKEGQNVTLSCEQNLNHDAMYWYRQDPGQGLRLIYYSQIVNDFQKGDIAEGYSVSREKKESFPLTVTSAQKNPTAFYLCATREPGEKLFFGSGTQLSVL.

The CDR3 sequence: CASSLAPGTEDNEQFF. In DNA, the CDR3 is TGTGCCAGCAGCTTAGCGCCGGGGACTGAGGACAATGAGCAGTTCTTC. The chain carries TRBV7-9 and TRBJ2-1; TRBD2 might be the D (6 bases). This CDR3 region has 16 residues. The germline CDR1 and CDR2 sequences are SEHNR and FQNEAQ (reference sequence). V was pared by 0 bases and J by 5 bases, with 14 bases between.

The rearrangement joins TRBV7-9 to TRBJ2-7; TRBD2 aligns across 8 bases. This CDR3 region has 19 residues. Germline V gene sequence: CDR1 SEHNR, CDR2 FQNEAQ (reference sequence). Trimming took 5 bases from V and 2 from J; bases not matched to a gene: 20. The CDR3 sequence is CASSPPGLGNTRLPYEQYF. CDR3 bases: TGTGCCAGCAGCCCACCGGGACTAGGTAACACCAGACTTCCCTACGAGCAGTACTTC.

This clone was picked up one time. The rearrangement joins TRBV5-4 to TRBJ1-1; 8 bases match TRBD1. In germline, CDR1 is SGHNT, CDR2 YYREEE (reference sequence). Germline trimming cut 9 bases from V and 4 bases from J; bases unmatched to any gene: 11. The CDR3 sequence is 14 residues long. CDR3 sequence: CAITSDRVRTEAFF. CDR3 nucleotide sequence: TGTGCCATCACCTCGGACAGGGTACGCACTGAAGCTTTCTTT. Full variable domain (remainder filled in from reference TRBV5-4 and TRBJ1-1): ETGVTQSPTHLIKTRGQQVTLRCSSQSGHNTVSWYQQALGQGPQFIFQYYREEENGRGNFPPRFSGLQFPNYSSELNVNALELDDSALYLCAITSDRVRTEAFFGQGTRLTVV.